These 20 T cell receptor beta chains share one sample of origin, sequenced in a study of T cell changes during pregnancy in multiple sclerosis. The protocol was immunoSEQ multiplex PCR, while the TCRdb copy is restricted to in-frame clones and leaves out a portion. This sample has tens of thousands of clones, with 75% to 90% found just once. The sequences come from CD8+ T cells from peripheral blood mononuclear cells, collected in the third trimester of pregnancy. These receptors were collected from a female donor with multiple sclerosis, enrolled in a pregnancy study.

The chain employs TRBV7-9 and TRBJ1-3; D gene uncertain. The CDR3 sequence is 14 residues long. Deletions cut 5 bases from V and 0 bases from J, with 8 bases between. CDR1 SEHNR and CDR2 FQNEAQ come from the germline V gene (reference sequence). The CDR3 sequence is CASSRVRSGNTIYF. In DNA form, the CDR3 reads TGTGCCAGCAGCCGAGTTCGCTCTGGAAACACCATATATTTT. The full variable domain, with the rest looked up from reference TRBV7-9 and TRBJ1-3, is DTGVSQNPRHKITKRGQNVTFRCDPISEHNRLYWYRQTLGQGPEFLTYFQNEAQLEKSRLLSDRFSAERPKGSFSTLEIQRTEQGDSAMYLCASSRVRSGNTIYFGEGSWLTVV.

This chain links TRBV6-1 with TRBJ2-4, with D possibly TRBD1 on 5 matching bases. Between the trimmed V and J ends, which lost 4 bases and 6 bases, there was a span of 16 bases. There are 15 residues in the CDR3. CDR1 and CDR2 from the germline V gene are MNHNS and SASEGT. CDR3 nucleotides: TGTGCCAGCAGTGGGGGTAGGGCAGGGCGAAACATTCAGTACTTC. Translated: CASSGGRAGRNIQYF.

The table lists this clone with a few counts. This rearrangement joins TRBV6-1 to TRBJ1-2, with unresolved D. V gave up 7 bases and J gave up 2 bases, with 11 bases separating them. CDR1 and CDR2 from the germline V gene are MNHNS and SASEGT. The CDR3 consists of 13 residues. CDR3 sequence: CASTPSENYGYTF. CDR3 bases: TGTGCCAGCACCCCCTCCGAGAACTATGGCTACACCTTC.

This sequence joins TRBV19 and TRBJ2-1, with 11 bases aligning to TRBD2. Germline V gene lookup returns CDR1 LNHDA and CDR2 SQIVND (reference sequence). The CDR3 has 15 residues. J was trimmed by 6 bases and V by 3 bases; bases with no gene match: 4. CDR3 amino acids: CASSMGLAGGNEQFF. CDR3 nucleotides: TGTGCCAGTAGTATGGGGCTAGCGGGGGGCAATGAGCAGTTCTTC.

The chain couples TRBV5-1 to TRBJ2-7; possibly TRBD2 for D (5 bases). Germline V gene sequence: CDR1 SGHRS, CDR2 YFSETQ. Trimming shortened V by 0 bases and J by 2 bases, and 12 bases separated the two germline ends. CDR3 length: 15 residues. This CDR3 is CASSLGGRTTYEQYF. For the CDR3, the DNA is TGCGCCAGCAGCTTGGGAGGGCGAACTACCTACGAGCAGTACTTC. Complete variable domain (other parts from reference TRBV5-1 and TRBJ2-7): KAGVTQTPRYLIKTRGQQVTLSCSPISGHRSVSWYQQTPGQGLQFLFEYFSETQRNKGNFPGRFSGRQFSNSRSEMNVSTLELGDSALYLCASSLGGRTTYEQYFGPGTRLTVT.

This clone was counted between two and nine times. This chain links TRBV12-2 with TRBJ2-7; TRBD2 is taken as the D call from the table, unchecked against the DNA. TRBV12-2 is a pseudogene locus. The CDR3 has 17 amino acids. This CDR3 is CASRLIPAAGGPHEQYF. CDR3 coding DNA: TGTGCAAGTCGCTTAATCCCAGCAGCGGGAGGGCCCCACGAGCAGTACTTC.

The chain combines TRBV2 with TRBJ2-7; tentative D call: TRBD1 (5 bases). V was shortened by 3 bases and J by 5 bases, with 17 bases between the two germline ends. The CDR3 spans 15 residues. Germline lookup yields CDR1 SNHLY and CDR2 FYNNEI. CDR3 in amino acids: CASSEWVREMDEQYF. CDR3 bases: TGTGCCAGCAGTGAGTGGGTCAGGGAAATGGACGAGCAGTACTTC. Looking up the rest from reference TRBV2 and TRBJ2-7 gives the full variable domain: EPEVTQTPSHQVTQMGQEVILRCVPISNHLYFYWYRQILGQKVEFLVSFYNNEISEKSEIFDDQFSVERPDGSNFTLKIRSTKLEDSAMYFCASSEWVREMDEQYFGPGTRLTVT.

This clone came up once. The J gene is TRBJ2-1, the V gene TRBV7-3; TRBD2 agrees at 9 bases. CDR3 length: 14 amino acids. V gave up 9 bases and J gave up 5 bases; unmatched junction bases: 8. From germline, CDR1 is SGHTA and CDR2 FQGTGA. The CDR3 here is CASSVASGNNEQFF. The CDR3 DNA follows: TGTGCCAGTAGCGTGGCTAGCGGGAACAATGAGCAGTTCTTC.

V and J are TRBV6-6 and TRBJ2-1; no definite D call. The CDR3 is 13 residues long. The germline CDR1 and CDR2 sequences are MNHNY and SVGAGI (reference sequence). V gave up 5 bases and J gave up 7 bases, with 12 bases separating them. Written as DNA, the CDR3 is TGTGCCAGCAGTCGTTCGGAGAAGAATGAGCAGTTCTTC. It specifies CASSRSEKNEQFF.

This clone was seen a single time. V usage is TRBV7-8 and J usage is TRBJ1-2, with TRBD1 as a possible D gene (5 bases). This CDR3 spans 15 amino acids. V lost 1 base and J lost 0, with 9 bases in between. CDR1 is SGHVS, CDR2 FQNEAQ, per germline. CDR3 protein: CASSLEGPANYGYTF. The CDR3 coding sequence is TGTGCCAGCAGCTTAGAGGGGCCTGCTAACTATGGCTACACCTTC.

The gene calls are TRBV5-4 and TRBJ2-1; D may be TRBD2 (5 bases). Germline loops: CDR1 SGHNT, CDR2 YYREEE (reference sequence). This CDR3 comprises 13 residues. V lost 4 bases and J lost 7, with 12 bases in between. The CDR3 DNA follows: TGTGCCAGCAGCCCGGACTCGGGGAATGAGCAGTTCTTC. This encodes CASSPDSGNEQFF.

The chain has TRBV27 and TRBJ2-7; D is unresolved. Germline loops: CDR1 MNHEY, CDR2 SMNVEV (reference sequence). The CDR3 loop spans 15 amino acids. Trimming took 3 bases from V and 0 from J, leaving 12 bases between them. The CDR3 coding sequence is TGTGCCAGCAGTTTTTCCGGCTACTACTCCTACGAGCAGTACTTC. Translation gives CASSFSGYYSYEQYF.

J is TRBJ2-3 and V is TRBV4-2; a weak D match, TRBD2 (5 bases). Trimming removed 1 base at V and 1 base at J, with 18 bases between. CDR3 length: 18 amino acids. Germline V gene data show CDR1 as LGHNA and CDR2 as YNFKEQ. In nucleotides, the CDR3 is TGTGCCAGCAGCCAAGCGGCCCGAGCGGAGTACGGCACAGATACGCAGTATTTT. It is translated as CASSQAARAEYGTDTQYF.

The chain carries TRBV10-1 and TRBJ2-1; no reliable D call. The CDR3 has 11 amino acids. Per the germline V gene, CDR1 is WNHNN and CDR2 is SYGVQD (reference sequence). V lost 4 bases to trimming and J lost 8 bases, with 6 bases between them. The DNA for the CDR3 is TGCGCCAGCAGTGGGTGGCATGAGCAGTTCTTC. The encoded protein is CASSGWHEQFF.

This clone was counted between two and nine times. The chain joins TRBV9 to TRBJ2-3, with a tentative D call TRBD2 (7 bases). The V end was cut by 4 bases, the J end by 3 bases, with 18 bases between. The CDR3 consists of 16 residues. Germline CDR1 reads SGDLS; CDR2 reads YYNGEE. CDR3 in amino acids: CASSRGGGGLTDTQYF. DNA of the CDR3: TGTGCCAGCAGCAGAGGGGGGGGAGGACTAACAGATACGCAGTATTTT.

In regard to this clone: One end of the junction varies from germline; a read error may be responsible. This chain connects TRBV13 to TRBJ1-6, with a weak D call TRBD1 (6 bases). The germline V gene encodes CDR1 PRHDT and CDR2 FYEKMQ (reference sequence). The CDR3 is made up of 15 amino acids. This CDR3 reads CASSLRSRDNSLLHF. CDR3 nucleotide sequence: TGTGCCAGCAGCTTAAGGTCCAGGGACAATTCACTCCTCCACTTT. Using reference TRBV13 and TRBJ1-6 for the parts outside the CDR3, the full variable domain is AAGVIQSPRHLIKEKRETATLKCYPIPRHDTVYWYQQGPGQDPQFLISFYEKMQSDKGSIPDRFSAQQFSDYHSELNMSSLELGDSALYFCASSLRSRDNSLLHFGNGTRLTVT.

This clone has more than one count but fewer than ten. This chain joins TRBV5-4 and TRBJ2-7, with 7 positions matching TRBD1. The CDR3 totals 14 residues. J gave up 0 bases and V 4 bases, and 4 bases lay outside the gene matches. CDR1 is SGHNT, CDR2 YYREEE, per germline (reference sequence). CDR3 residues: CASSVWDSSYEQYF. The DNA of the CDR3 is TGTGCCAGCAGCGTATGGGACAGCTCCTACGAGCAGTACTTC.

The chain is built from TRBV29-1 and TRBJ1-4; 9 bases align to TRBD1. The CDR3 runs 14 residues. V shed 4 bases and J 2 bases; nucleotides not matched to a gene: 2. CDR1 is SQVTM, CDR2 ANQGSEA, per germline. The CDR3 DNA is TGCAGCGTTGGGACAGGGGTCACTAATGAAAAACTGTTTTTT. Its translation: CSVGTGVTNEKLFF.

V is TRBV5-1 and J is TRBJ1-1; TRBD1 agrees at 8 bases. From germline, CDR1 is SGHRS and CDR2 YFSETQ. The CDR3 has 14 residues. V trimming: 2 bases; J trimming: 0 bases; junction bases outside the gene matches: 0. This CDR3 is CASSFRGLNTEAFF. The CDR3 DNA reads as TGCGCCAGCAGCTTCAGGGGGCTGAACACTGAAGCTTTCTTT.

The chain is built from TRBV4-1 and TRBJ2-7; 12 positions match TRBD2. The V and J ends lost 1 base and 2 bases, in that order; junction bases with no gene match: 12. The CDR3 consists of 19 residues. The germline CDR1 and CDR2 sequences are MGHRA and YSYEKL. CDR3 nucleotide sequence: TGCGCCAGCAGCCAAGGAAGACTAGCGGGAGACACCACCCCCTACGAGCAGTACTTC. Its protein is CASSQGRLAGDTTPYEQYF.